Below are 11 T cell receptor beta chains sequenced from a single sample in a study of vaccination effects on CD4 cells after COVID-19. Method: immunoSEQ multiplex PCR; TCRdb's copy keeps in-frame clones and lacks some. This table has 71,000 or so clones, approximately 70% appearing once. Antigen-specific CD4+ T cells were first expanded with viral peptide pools by the ViraFEST assay and only then sequenced. Researchers isolated CD4+ T cells once 9 to 11 days of culture had elapsed. None of these healthy vaccinees had been infected with SARS-CoV-2 before vaccination. These receptors lack a known antigen. The sample was CD4+ T cells from PBMCs cultured with HCoV-OC43 spike peptides, taken before COVID-19 vaccination. Noted subset: HCoV-OC43 spike overlapping peptide pool stimulation. All receptors derive from a human donor who received a COVID-19 vaccine.

V and J are TRBV30 and TRBJ1-5, with no clear D. The CDR3 has 14 residues. In germline, CDR1 is GTSNPN, CDR2 SVGIG (reference sequence). V was pared by 3 bases and J by 0 bases, with 9 bases between. DNA of the CDR3: TGTGCCTGGAGCGCCCAGAATAGCAATCAGCCCCAGCATTTT. Protein sequence: CAWSAQNSNQPQHF.

This clone was observed a few times. The V and J genes are TRBV7-2 and TRBJ1-6, with 7 bases that match TRBD1. This CDR3 region has 16 residues. Losses at the gene ends were 1 base for V and 5 bases for J; bases not matched to a gene: 5. The germline V gene has CDR1 SGHTA and CDR2 FQGNSA. CDR3 in amino acids: CASSLDRDRNNSPLHF. DNA for the CDR3: TGTGCCAGCAGCTTAGACCGGGACAGAAATAATTCACCCCTCCACTTT.

The rearrangement links TRBV14 to TRBJ1-2; 8 bases agree with TRBD1. The V and J ends lost 0 bases and 4 bases, in that order; junction bases with no gene match: 7. This CDR3 spans 16 amino acids. CDR1 is SGHDN, CDR2 FVKESK, per germline. The CDR3 DNA reads as TGTGCCAGCAGCCAAGAACGTGGTGGACAGGGCTATGGCTACACCTTC. Translating gives CASSQERGGQGYGYTF.

CDR3 region: CASSSDTGELFF. The CDR3 bases are TGTGCCAGCAGCTCGGACACCGGGGAGCTGTTTTTT. The V gene is TRBV7-2, the J gene TRBJ2-2, with D unclear. Between the trimmed V and J ends, which lost 4 bases and 3 bases, there was a span of 3 bases. CDR1 is SGHTA and CDR2 is FQGNSA in the germline V gene. This CDR3 has 12 amino acids.

The rearrangement joins TRBV19 to TRBJ2-6, with D uncertain. CDR3 length equals 15 residues. V dropped 3 bases and J dropped 3 bases, with 9 bases sitting between them. Per the germline V gene, CDR1 is LNHDA and CDR2 is SQIVND (reference sequence). The CDR3 nucleotides are TGTGCCAGTAGTATTCTACAGATTGGGGCCAACGTCCTGACTTTC. Residues: CASSILQIGANVLTF. Full variable domain (missing parts from reference TRBV19 and TRBJ2-6): DGGITQSPKYLFRKEGQNVTLSCEQNLNHDAMYWYRQDPGQGLRLIYYSQIVNDFQKGDIAEGYSVSREKKESFPLTVTSAQKNPTAFYLCASSILQIGANVLTFGAGSRLTVL.

The chain recombines TRBV23-1 with TRBJ1-3; D is unresolved. TRBV23-1 is designated an ORF whose function remains uncertain. V was clipped by 11 bases and J by 0 bases, with 11 bases between them. CDR3 size: 13 residues. In DNA form, the CDR3 reads TGCGCCCTGAAGAAGGGCTCTGGAAACACCATATATTTT. It encodes CALKKGSGNTIYF.

This clone was picked up a small number of times. V is TRBV5-4 and J is TRBJ1-1; 7 positions match TRBD1. Germline CDR1 SGHNT, CDR2 YYREEE (reference sequence). The CDR3 is 15 amino acids. J lost 0 bases, V lost 5 bases, and 7 bases had no gene match. CDR3 loop: CASREGTAMNTEAFF. In DNA, the CDR3 is TGTGCCAGCAGGGAAGGGACAGCCATGAACACTGAAGCTTTCTTT.

This rearrangement joins TRBV5-1 to TRBJ2-2; TRBD1 matches at 7 bases. The germline CDR1 and CDR2 sequences are SGHRS and YFSETQ. CDR3 length: 15 amino acids. Germline trimming cut 4 bases from V and 6 bases from J; bases unmatched to any gene: 9. The CDR3 DNA is TGCGCCAGCAGCCCGACGGGACAGCTGGCCGGGGAGCTGTTTTTT. Its translation is CASSPTGQLAGELFF. The variable domain in full, with the rest retrieved from reference TRBV5-1 and TRBJ2-2, is KAGVTQTPRYLIKTRGQQVTLSCSPISGHRSVSWYQQTPGQGLQFLFEYFSETQRNKGNFPGRFSGRQFSNSRSEMNVSTLELGDSALYLCASSPTGQLAGELFFGEGSRLTVL.

The chain couples TRBV5-1 to TRBJ1-2, with D unresolved. This CDR3 spans 14 amino acids. The germline CDR1 and CDR2 sequences are SGHRS and YFSETQ. Trimming left V 0 bases short and J 4 bases short, with 10 bases between. In DNA form, the CDR3 reads TGCGCCAGCAGCTTGGAAGGGCGGTTCTATGGCTACACCTTC. It yields the protein CASSLEGRFYGYTF.

The chain carries TRBV29-1 and TRBJ2-3, with 7 bases lining up with TRBD2. CDR3 length equals 12 residues. Per germline, CDR1 SQVTM and CDR2 ANQGSEA. J gave up 2 bases and V 8 bases, and 4 bases lay outside the gene matches. As DNA, the CDR3 is TGCAGCTCTAGGGACTACACAGATACGCAGTATTTT. It yields the protein CSSRDYTDTQYF.

The chain couples TRBV5-1 to TRBJ2-2; perhaps TRBD1 as D (6 bases). CDR3 length: 15 residues. Per the germline V gene, CDR1 is SGHRS and CDR2 is YFSETQ. Trimming took off 2 bases at V and 1 base at J, with 9 bases between the two ends. This chain's CDR3 is CASSLGRGNTGELFF. The CDR3 DNA reads as TGCGCCAGCAGCTTAGGCAGGGGGAACACCGGGGAGCTGTTTTTT.